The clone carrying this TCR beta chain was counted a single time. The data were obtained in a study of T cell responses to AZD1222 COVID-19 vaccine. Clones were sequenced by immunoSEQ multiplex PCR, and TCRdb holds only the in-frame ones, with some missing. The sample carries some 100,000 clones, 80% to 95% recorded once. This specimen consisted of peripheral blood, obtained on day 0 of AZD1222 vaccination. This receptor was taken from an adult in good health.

The CDR3 protein is CASSSGTGVDYGYTF. For the CDR3, the DNA is TGTGCCAGTAGTAGCGGGACAGGGGTGGACTATGGCTACACCTTC. V is TRBV19 and J is TRBJ1-2; 10 positions match TRBD1. The CDR3 covers 15 residues. CDR1 LNHDA and CDR2 SQIVND come from the germline V gene (reference sequence). V shed 4 bases, J shed 3 bases, and the junction held 5 bases outside the gene matches.